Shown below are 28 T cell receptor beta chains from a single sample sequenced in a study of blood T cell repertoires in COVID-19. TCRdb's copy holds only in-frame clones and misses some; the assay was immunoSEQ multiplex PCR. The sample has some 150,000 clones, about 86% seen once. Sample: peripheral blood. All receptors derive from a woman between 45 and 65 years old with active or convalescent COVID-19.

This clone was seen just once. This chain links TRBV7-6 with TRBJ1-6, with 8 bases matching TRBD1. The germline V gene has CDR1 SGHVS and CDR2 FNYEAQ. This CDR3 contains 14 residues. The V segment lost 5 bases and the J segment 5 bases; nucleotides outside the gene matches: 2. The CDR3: CASSRTGNNSPLHF. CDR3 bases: TGTGCCAGCAGCCGGACAGGGAATAATTCACCCCTCCACTTT.

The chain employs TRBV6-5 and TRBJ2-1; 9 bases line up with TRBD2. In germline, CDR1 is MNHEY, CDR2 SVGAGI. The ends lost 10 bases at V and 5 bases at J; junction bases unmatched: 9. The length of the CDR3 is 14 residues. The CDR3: CATTLRGGNNEQFF. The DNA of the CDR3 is TGTGCCACCACTTTGCGGGGGGGGAACAATGAGCAGTTCTTC.

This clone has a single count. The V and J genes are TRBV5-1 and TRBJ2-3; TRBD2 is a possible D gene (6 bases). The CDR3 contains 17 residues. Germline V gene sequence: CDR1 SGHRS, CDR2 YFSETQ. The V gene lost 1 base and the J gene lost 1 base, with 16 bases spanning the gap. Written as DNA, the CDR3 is TGCGCCAGCAGCTTGCGGGGTCGGGCTAGCGGCACAGATACGCAGTATTTT. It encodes CASSLRGRASGTDTQYF. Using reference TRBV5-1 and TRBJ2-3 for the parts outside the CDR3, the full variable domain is KAGVTQTPRYLIKTRGQQVTLSCSPISGHRSVSWYQQTPGQGLQFLFEYFSETQRNKGNFPGRFSGRQFSNSRSEMNVSTLELGDSALYLCASSLRGRASGTDTQYFGPGTRLTVL.

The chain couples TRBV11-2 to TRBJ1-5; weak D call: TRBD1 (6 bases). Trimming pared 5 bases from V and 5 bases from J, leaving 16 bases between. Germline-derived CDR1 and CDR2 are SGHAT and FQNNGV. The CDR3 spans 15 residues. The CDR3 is CASSTTGRGDQPQHF. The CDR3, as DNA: TGTGCCAGCAGCACTACAGGGAGAGGGGATCAGCCCCAGCATTTT.

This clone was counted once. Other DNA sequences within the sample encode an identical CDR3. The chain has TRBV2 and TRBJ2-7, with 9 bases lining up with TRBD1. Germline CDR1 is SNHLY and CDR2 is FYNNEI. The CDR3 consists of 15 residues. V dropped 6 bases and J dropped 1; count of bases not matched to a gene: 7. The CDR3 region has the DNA TGTGCCAGCAGCCAAACAGGGGGCGTTTCCTACGAGCAGTACTTC. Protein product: CASSQTGGVSYEQYF.

The CDR3 bases are TGTGCCAGCAGCCTGAGAGGGGAGGATAGTGCTTTTGGCTACACCTTC. Translation: CASSLRGEDSAFGYTF. The rearrangement links TRBV7-9 to TRBJ1-2; a weak D match, TRBD1 (5 bases). Germline V lookup: CDR1 SEHNR, CDR2 FQNEAQ (reference sequence). Trimming left V 5 bases short and J 7 bases short, with 23 bases between. This CDR3 spans 16 amino acids.

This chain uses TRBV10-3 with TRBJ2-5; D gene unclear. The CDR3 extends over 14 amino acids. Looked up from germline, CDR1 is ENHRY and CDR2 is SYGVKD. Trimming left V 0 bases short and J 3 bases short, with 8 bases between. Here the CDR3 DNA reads TGTGCCATCAGTGAGTCGGCAGGCGAAGAGACCCAGTACTTC. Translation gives CAISESAGEETQYF.

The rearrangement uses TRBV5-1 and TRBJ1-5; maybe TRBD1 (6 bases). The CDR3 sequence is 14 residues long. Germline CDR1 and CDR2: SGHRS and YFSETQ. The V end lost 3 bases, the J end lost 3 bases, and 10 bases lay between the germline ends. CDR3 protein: CASSSGGPNQPQHF. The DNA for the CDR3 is TGCGCCAGCAGCTCGGGGGGGCCCAATCAGCCCCAGCATTTT.

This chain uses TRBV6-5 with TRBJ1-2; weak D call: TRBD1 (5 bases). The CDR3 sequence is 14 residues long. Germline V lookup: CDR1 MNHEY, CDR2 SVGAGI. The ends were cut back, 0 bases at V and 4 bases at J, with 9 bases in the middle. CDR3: CASSYSQGIYGYTF. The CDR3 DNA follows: TGTGCCAGCAGTTACTCGCAGGGTATCTATGGCTACACCTTC.

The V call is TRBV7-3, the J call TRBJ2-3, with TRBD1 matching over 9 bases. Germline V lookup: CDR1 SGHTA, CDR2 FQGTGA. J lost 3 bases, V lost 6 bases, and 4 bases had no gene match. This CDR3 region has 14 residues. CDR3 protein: CASSPDRGTDTQYF. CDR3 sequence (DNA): TGTGCCAGCAGTCCCGACAGGGGGACAGATACGCAGTATTTT.

The CDR3 DNA reads TGTGCCAGCAGTGTTGGACGGCGGGCCGCTCCGCGTCCCTACGAGCAGTACTTC. This translates into CASSVGRRAAPRPYEQYF. This chain uses TRBV28 with TRBJ2-7, with D perhaps matching TRBD2 (5 bases). Germline CDR1 MDHEN, CDR2 SYDVKM. The ends were cut back, 5 bases at V and 2 bases at J, with 25 bases in the middle. This CDR3 is built from 18 residues.

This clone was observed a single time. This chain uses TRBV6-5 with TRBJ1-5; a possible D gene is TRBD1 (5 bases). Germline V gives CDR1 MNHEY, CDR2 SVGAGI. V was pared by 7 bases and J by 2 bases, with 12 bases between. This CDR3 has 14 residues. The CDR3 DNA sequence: TGTGCCAGCACCGCGGCGGGGGGCAATCAGCCCCAGCATTTT. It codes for CASTAAGGNQPQHF.

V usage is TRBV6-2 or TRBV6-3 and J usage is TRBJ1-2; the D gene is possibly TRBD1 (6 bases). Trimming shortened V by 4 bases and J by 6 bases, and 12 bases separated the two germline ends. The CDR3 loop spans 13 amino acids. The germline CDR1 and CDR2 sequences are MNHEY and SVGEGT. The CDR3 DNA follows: TGTGCCAGCAGTTTACAGGGATGGAATGGCTACACCTTC. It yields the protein CASSLQGWNGYTF.

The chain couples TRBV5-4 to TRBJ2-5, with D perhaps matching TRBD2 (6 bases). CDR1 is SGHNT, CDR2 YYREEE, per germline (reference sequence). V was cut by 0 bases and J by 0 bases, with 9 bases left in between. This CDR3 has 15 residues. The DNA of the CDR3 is TGTGCCAGCAGCTTGGGCGGGGCTTACCAAGAGACCCAGTACTTC. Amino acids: CASSLGGAYQETQYF.

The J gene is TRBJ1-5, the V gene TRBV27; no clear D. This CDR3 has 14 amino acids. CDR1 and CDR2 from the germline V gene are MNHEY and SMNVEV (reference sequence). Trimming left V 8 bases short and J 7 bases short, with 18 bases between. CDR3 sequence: CASSNQNLGQPQHF. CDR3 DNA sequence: TGTGCCAGCTCTAATCAGAACCTCGGGCAGCCCCAGCATTTT.

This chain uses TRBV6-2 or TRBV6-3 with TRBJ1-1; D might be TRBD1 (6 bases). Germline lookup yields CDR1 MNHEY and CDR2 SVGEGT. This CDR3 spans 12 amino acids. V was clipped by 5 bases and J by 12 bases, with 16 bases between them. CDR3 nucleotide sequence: TGTGCCAGCAGTGTCCTCCAGGGGAAAACTTTCTTT. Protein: CASSVLQGKTFF.

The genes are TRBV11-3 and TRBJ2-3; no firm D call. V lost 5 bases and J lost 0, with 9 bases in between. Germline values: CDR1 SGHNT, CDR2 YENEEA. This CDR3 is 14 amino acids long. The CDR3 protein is CASSGRASTDTQYF. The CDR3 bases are TGTGCCAGCAGCGGTAGAGCAAGCACAGATACGCAGTATTTT.

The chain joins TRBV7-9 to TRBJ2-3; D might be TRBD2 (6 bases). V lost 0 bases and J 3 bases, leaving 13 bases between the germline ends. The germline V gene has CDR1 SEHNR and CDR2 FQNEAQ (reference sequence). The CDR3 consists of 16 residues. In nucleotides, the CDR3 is TGTGCCAGCAGCTTAGCGGGAGGCGGGGATACAGATACGCAGTATTTT. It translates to CASSLAGGGDTDTQYF.

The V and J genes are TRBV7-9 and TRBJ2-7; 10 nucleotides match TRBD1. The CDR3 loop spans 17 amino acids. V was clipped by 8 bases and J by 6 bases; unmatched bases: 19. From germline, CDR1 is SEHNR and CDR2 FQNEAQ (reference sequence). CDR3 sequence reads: CASGIGGLRDRGSEQYF. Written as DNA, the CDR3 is TGTGCCAGCGGTATTGGGGGGCTCCGGGACAGGGGTTCCGAGCAGTACTTC.

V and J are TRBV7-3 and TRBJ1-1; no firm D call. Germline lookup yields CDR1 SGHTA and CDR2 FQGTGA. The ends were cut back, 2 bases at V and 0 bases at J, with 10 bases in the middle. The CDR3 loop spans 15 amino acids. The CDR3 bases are TGTGCCAGCAGCTTACGGCTGGGAGTGAACACTGAAGCTTTCTTT. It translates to CASSLRLGVNTEAFF.

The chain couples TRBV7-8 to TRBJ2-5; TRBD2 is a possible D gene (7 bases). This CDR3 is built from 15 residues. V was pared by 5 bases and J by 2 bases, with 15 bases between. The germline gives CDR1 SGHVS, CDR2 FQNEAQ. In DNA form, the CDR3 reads TGTGCCAGCAGCCCAAATCGGGGGGCACAAGAGACCCAGTACTTC. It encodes CASSPNRGAQETQYF.

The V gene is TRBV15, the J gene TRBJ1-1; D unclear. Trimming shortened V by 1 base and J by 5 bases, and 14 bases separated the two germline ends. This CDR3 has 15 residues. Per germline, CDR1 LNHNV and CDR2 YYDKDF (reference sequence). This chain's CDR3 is CATSRVRSLTTEAFF. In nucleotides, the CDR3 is TGTGCCACCAGCAGAGTAAGGAGTTTGACTACTGAAGCTTTCTTT.

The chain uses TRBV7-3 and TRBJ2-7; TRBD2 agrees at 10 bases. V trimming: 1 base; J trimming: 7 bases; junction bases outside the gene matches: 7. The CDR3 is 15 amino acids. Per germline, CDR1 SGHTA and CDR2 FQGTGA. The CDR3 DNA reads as TGTGCCAGCAGCTTAAGACGCCTAGCGGGGGTTGAGCAGTACTTC. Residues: CASSLRRLAGVEQYF.

The CDR3 region has the DNA TGTGCCAGCAGTTTATCGTTCGCGGGTAGCTCCTACAATGAGCAGTTCTTC. It codes for CASSLSFAGSSYNEQFF. The chain uses TRBV27 and TRBJ2-1; a possible D gene is TRBD2 (5 bases). CDR3 length: 17 amino acids. Trimming stripped 0 bases from V and 0 bases from J, with 12 bases between. CDR1 is MNHEY, CDR2 SMNVEV, per germline (reference sequence).

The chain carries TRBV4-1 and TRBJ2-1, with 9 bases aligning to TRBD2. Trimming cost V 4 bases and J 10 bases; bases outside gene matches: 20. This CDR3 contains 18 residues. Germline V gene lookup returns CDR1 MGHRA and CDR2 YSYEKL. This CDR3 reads CASSRGVTGLAITGEQFF. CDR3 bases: TGCGCCAGCAGCCGAGGTGTGACGGGACTAGCAATAACCGGCGAGCAGTTCTTC.

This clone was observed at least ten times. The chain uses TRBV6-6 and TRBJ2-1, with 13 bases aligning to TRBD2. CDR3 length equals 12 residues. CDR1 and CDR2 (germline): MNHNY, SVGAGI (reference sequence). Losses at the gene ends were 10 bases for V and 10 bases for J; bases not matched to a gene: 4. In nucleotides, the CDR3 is TGTGCCACACTAGCGGGGGGGGACGAGCAGTTCTTC. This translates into CATLAGGDEQFF.

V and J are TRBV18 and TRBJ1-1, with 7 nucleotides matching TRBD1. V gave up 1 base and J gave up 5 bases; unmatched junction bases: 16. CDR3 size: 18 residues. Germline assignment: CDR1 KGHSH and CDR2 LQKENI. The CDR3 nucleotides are TGTGCCAGCTCACCACGGCTTTCGACAGGGTCGACGGGGACTGAAGCTTTCTTT. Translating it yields CASSPRLSTGSTGTEAFF.

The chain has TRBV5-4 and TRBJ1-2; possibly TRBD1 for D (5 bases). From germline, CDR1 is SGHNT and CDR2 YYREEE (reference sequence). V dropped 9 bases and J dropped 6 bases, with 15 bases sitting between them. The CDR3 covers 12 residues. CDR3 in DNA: TGTGCCACCCGGGGGGGAGGTGATGGCTACACCTTC. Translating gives CATRGGGDGYTF.